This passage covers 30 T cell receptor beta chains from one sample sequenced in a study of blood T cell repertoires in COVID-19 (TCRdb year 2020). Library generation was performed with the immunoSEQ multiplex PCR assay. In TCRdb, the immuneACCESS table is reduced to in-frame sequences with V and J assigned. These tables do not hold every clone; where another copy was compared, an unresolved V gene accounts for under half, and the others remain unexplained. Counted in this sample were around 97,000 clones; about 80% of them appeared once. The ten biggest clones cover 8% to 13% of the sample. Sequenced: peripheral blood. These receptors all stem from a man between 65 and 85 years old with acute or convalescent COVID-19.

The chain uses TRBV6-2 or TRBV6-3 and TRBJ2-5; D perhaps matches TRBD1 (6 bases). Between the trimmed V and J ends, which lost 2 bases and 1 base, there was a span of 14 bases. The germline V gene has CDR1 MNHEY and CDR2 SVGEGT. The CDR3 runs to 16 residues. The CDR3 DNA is TGTGCCAGCAGTTACACCGGGACACAGATCCAAGAGACCCAGTACTTC. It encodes CASSYTGTQIQETQYF.

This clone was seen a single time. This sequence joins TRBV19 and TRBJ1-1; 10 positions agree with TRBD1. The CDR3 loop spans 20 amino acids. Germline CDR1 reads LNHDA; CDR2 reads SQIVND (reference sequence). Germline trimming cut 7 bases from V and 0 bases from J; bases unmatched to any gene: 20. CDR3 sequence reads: CASTRRGQGTPLEMNTEAFF. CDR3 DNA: TGTGCCAGTACCCGGAGGGGACAGGGGACCCCTCTTGAGATGAACACTGAAGCTTTCTTT.

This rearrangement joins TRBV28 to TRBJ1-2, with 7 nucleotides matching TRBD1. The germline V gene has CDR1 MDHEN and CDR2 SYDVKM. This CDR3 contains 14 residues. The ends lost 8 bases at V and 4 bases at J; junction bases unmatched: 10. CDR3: CASGKGTDRYGYTF. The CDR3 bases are TGTGCCAGCGGGAAAGGGACAGACCGCTATGGCTACACCTTC.

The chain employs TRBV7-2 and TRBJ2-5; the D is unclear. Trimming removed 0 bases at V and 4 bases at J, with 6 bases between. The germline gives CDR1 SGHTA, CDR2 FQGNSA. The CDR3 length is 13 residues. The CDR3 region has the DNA TGTGCCAGCAGCTTAGCCCCCCGAGAGACCCAGTACTTC. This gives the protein CASSLAPRETQYF.

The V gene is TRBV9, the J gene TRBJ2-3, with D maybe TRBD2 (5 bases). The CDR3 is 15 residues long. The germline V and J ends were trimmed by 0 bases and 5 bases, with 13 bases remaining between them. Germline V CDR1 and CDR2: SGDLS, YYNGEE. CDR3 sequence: CASSVDAVGRDTQYF. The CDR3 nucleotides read TGTGCCAGCAGCGTAGACGCCGTGGGGAGAGATACGCAGTATTTT. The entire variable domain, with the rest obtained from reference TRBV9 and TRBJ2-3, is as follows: DSGVTQTPKHLITATGQRVTLRCSPRSGDLSVYWYQQSLDQGLQFLIQYYNGEERAKGNILERFSAQQFPDLHSELNLSSLELGDSALYFCASSVDAVGRDTQYFGPGTRLTVL.

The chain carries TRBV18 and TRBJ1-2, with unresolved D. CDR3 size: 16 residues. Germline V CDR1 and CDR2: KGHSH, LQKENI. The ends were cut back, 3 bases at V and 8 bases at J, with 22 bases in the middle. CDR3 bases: TGTGCCAGCTCACCCGCCCCAGAGGTGCCACCCGGGGGCTACACCTTC. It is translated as CASSPAPEVPPGGYTF.

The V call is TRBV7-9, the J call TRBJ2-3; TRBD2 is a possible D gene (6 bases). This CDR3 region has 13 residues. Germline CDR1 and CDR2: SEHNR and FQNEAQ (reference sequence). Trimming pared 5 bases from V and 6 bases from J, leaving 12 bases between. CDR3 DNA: TGTGCCAGCAGCCTGGATGGGAGGGATACGCAGTATTTT. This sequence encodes CASSLDGRDTQYF.

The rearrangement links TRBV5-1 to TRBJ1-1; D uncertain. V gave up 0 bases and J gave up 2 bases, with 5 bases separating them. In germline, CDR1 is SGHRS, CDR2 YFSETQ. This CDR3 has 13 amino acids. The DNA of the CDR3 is TGCGCCAGCAGCTTGGATAGAAACACTGAAGCTTTCTTT. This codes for CASSLDRNTEAFF.

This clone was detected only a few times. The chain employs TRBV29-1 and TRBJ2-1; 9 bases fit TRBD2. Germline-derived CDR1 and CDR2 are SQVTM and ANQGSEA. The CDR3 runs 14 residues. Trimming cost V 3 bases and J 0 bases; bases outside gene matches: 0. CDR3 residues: CSVETSGSYNEQFF. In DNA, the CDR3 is TGCAGCGTTGAGACTAGCGGCTCCTACAATGAGCAGTTCTTC.

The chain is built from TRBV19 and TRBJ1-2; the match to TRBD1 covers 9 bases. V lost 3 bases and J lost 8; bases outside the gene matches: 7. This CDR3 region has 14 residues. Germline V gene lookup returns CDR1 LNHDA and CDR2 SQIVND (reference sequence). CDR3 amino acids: CASSMSWTGEGYTF. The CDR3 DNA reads TGTGCCAGTAGTATGTCCTGGACAGGGGAAGGCTACACCTTC.

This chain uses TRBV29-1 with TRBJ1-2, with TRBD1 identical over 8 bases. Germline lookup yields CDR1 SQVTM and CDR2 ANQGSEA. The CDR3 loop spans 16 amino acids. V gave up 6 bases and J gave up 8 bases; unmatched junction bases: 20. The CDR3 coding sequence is TGCAGCGTCAATAACCAGGGGACAGGCCCTTTGTCAGGCTACACCTTC. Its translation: CSVNNQGTGPLSGYTF.

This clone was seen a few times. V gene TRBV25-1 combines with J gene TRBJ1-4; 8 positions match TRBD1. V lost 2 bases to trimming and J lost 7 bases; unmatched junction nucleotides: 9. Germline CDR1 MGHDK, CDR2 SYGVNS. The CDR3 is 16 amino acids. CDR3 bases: TGTGCCAGCAGTGAAAGTGGGACAGGCCGCAGTGAAAAACTGTTTTTT. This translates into CASSESGTGRSEKLFF.

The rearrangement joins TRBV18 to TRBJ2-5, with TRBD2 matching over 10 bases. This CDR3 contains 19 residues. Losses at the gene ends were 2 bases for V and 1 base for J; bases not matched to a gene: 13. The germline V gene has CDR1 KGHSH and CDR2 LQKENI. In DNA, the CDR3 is TGTGCCAGCTCACCAGGGCTAGCGGGAGTTTTGGAGGGCCAAGAGACCCAGTACTTC. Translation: CASSPGLAGVLEGQETQYF.

The CDR3 nucleotides are TGTGCCAGCAGTCTAAACAGGGGAGAGGGCTATGGCTACACCTTC. It yields the protein CASSLNRGEGYGYTF. The chain joins TRBV2 to TRBJ1-2; 7 nucleotides align to TRBD1. This CDR3 is 15 amino acids long. CDR1 and CDR2 (germline): SNHLY, FYNNEI. Trimming took 5 bases from V and 4 from J; bases not matched to a gene: 10.

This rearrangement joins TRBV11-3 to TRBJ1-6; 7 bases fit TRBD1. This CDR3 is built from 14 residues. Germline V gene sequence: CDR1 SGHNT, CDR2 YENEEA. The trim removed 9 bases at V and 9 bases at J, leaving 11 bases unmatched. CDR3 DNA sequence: TGTGCCAGAGACCTGACAGGGTGTAGTTCACCCCTCCACTTT. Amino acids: CARDLTGCSSPLHF.

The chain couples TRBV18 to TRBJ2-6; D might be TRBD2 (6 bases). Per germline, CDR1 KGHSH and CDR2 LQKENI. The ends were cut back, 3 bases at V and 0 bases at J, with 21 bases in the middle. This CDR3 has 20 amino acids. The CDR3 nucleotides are TGTGCCAGCTCACCCCCATCAGGGAATCCGGGAGTCTCTGGGGCCAACGTCCTGACTTTC. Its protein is CASSPPSGNPGVSGANVLTF.

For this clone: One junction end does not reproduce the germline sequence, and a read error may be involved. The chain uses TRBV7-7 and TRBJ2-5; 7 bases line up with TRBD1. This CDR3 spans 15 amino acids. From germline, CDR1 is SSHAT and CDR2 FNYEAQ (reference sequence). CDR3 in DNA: TGTGCTAGCAGTTCAACGACAGGGAATCTGGAGACCCAGTACTTC. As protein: CASSSTTGNLETQYF. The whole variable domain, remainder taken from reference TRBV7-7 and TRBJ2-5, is GAGVSQSPRYKVTKRGQDVTLRCDPISSHATLYWYQQALGQGPEFLTYFNYEAQPDKSGLPSDRFSAERPEGSISTLTIQRTEQRDSAMYRCASSSTTGNLETQYFGPGTRLLVL.

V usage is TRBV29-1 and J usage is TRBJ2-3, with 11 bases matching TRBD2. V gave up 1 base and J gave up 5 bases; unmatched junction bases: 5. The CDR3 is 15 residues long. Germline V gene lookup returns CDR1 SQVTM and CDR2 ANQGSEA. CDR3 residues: CSVEVTSGVRDTQYF. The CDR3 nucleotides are TGCAGCGTTGAAGTGACTAGCGGGGTACGAGATACGCAGTATTTT.

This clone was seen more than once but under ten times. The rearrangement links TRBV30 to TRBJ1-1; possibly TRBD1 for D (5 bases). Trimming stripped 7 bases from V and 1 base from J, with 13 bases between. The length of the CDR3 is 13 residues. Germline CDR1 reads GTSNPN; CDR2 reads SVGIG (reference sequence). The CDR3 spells CASEIQENTEAFF. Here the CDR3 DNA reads TGTGCCTCGGAAATACAGGAGAACACTGAAGCTTTCTTT.

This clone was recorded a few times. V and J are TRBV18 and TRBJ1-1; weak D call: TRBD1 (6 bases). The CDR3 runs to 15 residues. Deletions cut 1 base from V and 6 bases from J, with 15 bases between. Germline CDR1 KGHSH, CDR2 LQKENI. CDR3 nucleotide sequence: TGTGCCAGCTCACCACAAACAGGGCCGAGGTCTGAAGCTTTCTTT. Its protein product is CASSPQTGPRSEAFF.

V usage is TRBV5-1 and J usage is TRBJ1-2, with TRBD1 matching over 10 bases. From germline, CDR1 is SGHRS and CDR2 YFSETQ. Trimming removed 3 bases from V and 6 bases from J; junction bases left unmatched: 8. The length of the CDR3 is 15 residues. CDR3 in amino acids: CASSSRDRGGDGYTF. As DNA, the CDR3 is TGCGCCAGCAGCTCCCGGGACAGGGGAGGGGATGGCTACACCTTC.

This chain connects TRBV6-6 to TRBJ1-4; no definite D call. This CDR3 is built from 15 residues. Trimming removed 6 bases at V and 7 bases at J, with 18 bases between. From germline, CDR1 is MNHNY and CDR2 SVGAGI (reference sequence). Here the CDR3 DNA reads TGTGCCAGCAGCCGACATCACAGCGGTGTTGAAAAACTGTTTTTT. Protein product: CASSRHHSGVEKLFF.

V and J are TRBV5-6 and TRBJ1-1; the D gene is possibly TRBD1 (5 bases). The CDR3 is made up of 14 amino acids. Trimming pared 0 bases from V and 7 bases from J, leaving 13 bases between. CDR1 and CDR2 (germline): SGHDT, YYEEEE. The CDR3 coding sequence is TGTGCCAGCAGCTTGGCTGCCGCCGGGGGTGAAGCTTTCTTT. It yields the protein CASSLAAAGGEAFF.

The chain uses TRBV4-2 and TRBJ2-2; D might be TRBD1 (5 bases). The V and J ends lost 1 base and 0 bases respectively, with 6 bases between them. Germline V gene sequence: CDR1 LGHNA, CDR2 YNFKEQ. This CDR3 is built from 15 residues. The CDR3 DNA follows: TGTGCCAGCAGCCAAGGACAGTCGAACACCGGGGAGCTGTTTTTT. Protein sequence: CASSQGQSNTGELFF.

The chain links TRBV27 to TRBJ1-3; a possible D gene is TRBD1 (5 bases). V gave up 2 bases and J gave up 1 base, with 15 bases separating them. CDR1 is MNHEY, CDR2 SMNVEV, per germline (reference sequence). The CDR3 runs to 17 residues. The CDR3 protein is CASSLTPQGSSGNTIYF. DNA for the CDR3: TGTGCCAGCAGTTTAACCCCCCAGGGCTCGTCTGGAAACACCATATATTTT.

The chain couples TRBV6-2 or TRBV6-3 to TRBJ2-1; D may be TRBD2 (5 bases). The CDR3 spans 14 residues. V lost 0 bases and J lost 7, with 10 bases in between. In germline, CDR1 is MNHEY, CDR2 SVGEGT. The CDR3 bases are TGTGCCAGCAGTTACTCGGAGCAGCGGAATGAGCAGTTCTTC. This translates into CASSYSEQRNEQFF.

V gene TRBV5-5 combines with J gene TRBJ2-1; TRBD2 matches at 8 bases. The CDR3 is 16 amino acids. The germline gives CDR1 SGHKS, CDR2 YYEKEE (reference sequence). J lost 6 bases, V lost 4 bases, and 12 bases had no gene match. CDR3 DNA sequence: TGTGCCAGCAGCCCGGGCGCGGGGGGACTATCCAATGAGCAGTTCTTC. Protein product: CASSPGAGGLSNEQFF.

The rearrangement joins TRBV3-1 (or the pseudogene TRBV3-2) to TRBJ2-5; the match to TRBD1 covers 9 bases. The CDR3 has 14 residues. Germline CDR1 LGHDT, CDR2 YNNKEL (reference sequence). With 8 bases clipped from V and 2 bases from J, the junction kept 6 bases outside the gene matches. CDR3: CASGGQGLQETQYF. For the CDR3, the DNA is TGTGCCAGCGGGGGACAGGGCCTTCAAGAGACCCAGTACTTC.

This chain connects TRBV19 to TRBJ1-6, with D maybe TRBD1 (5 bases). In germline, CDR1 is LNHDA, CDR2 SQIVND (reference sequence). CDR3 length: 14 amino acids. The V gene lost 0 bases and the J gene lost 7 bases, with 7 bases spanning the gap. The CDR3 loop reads CASSIDRGNSPLHF. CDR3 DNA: TGTGCCAGTAGTATAGATCGGGGGAATTCACCCCTCCACTTT.

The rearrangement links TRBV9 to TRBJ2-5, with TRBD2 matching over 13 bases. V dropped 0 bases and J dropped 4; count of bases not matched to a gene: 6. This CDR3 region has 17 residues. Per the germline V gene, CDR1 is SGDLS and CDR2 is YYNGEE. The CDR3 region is CASSVGTSGRAAETQYF. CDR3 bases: TGTGCCAGCAGCGTAGGAACTAGCGGGAGGGCCGCAGAGACCCAGTACTTC.